This T cell receptor (beta chain) derives from a study of blood T cell repertoires in COVID-19. The overall study: Sources were T cells, B-cell-depleted T cells, or PBMCs; the material itself was cDNA or gDNA.

Only in-frame clones appear in the TCRdb table, and some are missing; sequencing was by immunoSEQ multiplex PCR. The sample lists tens of thousands of clones, roughly nine tenths occurring once. Per germline, CDR1 SQVTM and CDR2 ANQGSEA. V dropped 3 bases and J dropped 0; count of bases not matched to a gene: 10. The CDR3 is 17 residues long. Sequencing used peripheral blood. The chain has TRBV29-1 and TRBJ2-3; 9 bases line up with TRBD2. This TCR came from a man in his fifties with acute or convalescent COVID-19. The CDR3 DNA reads as TGCAGCGTTGAGTGGGGTGCGGGAGGGCCTAGCACAGATACGCAGTATTTT. Protein sequence: CSVEWGAGGPSTDTQYF.